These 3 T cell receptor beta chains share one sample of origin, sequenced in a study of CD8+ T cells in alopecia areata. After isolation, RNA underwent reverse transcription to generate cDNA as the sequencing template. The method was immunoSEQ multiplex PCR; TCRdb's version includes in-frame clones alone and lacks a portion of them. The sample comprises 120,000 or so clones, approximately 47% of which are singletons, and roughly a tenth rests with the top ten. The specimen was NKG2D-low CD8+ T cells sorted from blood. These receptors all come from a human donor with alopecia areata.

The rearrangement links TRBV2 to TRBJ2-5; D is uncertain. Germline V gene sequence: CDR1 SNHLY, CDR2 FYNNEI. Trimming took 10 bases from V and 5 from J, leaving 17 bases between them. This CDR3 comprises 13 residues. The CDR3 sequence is CATTTVKRETQYF. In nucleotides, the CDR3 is TGTGCCACGACAACAGTTAAGCGCGAGACCCAGTACTTC.

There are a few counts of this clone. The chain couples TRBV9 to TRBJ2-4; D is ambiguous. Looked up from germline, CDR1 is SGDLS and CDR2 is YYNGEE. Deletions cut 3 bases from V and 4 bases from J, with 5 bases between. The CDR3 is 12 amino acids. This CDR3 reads CASSGEKNIQYF. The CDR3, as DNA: TGTGCCAGCAGCGGCGAGAAAAACATTCAGTACTTC.

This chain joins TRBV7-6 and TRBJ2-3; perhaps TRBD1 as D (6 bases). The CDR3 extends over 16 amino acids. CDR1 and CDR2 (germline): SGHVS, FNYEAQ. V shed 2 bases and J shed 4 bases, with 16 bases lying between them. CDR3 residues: CASSLSARGLADTQYF. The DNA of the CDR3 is TGTGCCAGCAGCTTAAGTGCCAGGGGATTAGCAGATACGCAGTATTTT.